The clone carrying this TCR beta chain has a single count. What it recognizes is unknown. The sample is drawn from a study of cytomegalovirus exposure and HLA in healthy donors. Study results and limitations: As confirmed in vitro, a few CMV-associated chains were specific for CMV antigens. Rare TCR sequences dominated, though some public TCRs recurred in many donors. A list of more than 150 TCR beta chains associated with cytomegalovirus was given. Reports indicated that the classifier achieved high specificity and sensitivity in diagnosing cytomegalovirus status.

Sequenced by immunoSEQ multiplex PCR; TCRdb stores in-frame clones only, minus some. The sample has around 160,000 clones, roughly 91% seen once. The sequence was collected from a young man in good health and CMV-seronegative. The sample consisted of PBMCs.

The CDR3 spells CASSQVYRNNQPQHF. The CDR3 bases are TGCGCCAGCAGCCAAGTCTACAGGAACAATCAGCCCCAGCATTTT. This chain joins TRBV4-3 and TRBJ1-5; maybe TRBD1 (5 bases). The germline V gene has CDR1 LGHNA and CDR2 YSLEER. The CDR3 has 15 amino acids. V gave up 1 base and J gave up 3 bases, with 10 bases separating them.